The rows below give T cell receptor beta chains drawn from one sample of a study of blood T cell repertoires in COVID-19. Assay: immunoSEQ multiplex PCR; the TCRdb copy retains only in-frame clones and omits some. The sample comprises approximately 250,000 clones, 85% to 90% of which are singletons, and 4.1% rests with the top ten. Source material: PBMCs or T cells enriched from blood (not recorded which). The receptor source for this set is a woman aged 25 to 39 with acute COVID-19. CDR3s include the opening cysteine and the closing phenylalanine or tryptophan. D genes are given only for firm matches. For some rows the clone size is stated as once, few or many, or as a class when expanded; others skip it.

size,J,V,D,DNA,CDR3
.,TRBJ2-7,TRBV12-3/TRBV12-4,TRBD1,TGTGCCAGCAGTTCGGGACAGTGGGATGAGCAGTACTTC,CASSSGQWDEQYF
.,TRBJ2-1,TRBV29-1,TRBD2,TGCAGCGTTGAGGTAGCGGGATGGGAGCAGTTCTTC,CSVEVAGWEQFF
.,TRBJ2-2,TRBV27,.,TGTGCCAGCAGTTTATTCGGACTAAACACCGGGGAGCTGTTTTTT,CASSLFGLNTGELFF
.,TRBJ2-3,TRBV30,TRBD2,TGTGCCTGGAGTGCGGGACTAGCGGGGCTCTATGGCACAGATACGCAGTATTTT,CAWSAGLAGLYGTDTQYF
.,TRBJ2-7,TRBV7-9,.,TGTGCCAGCAGCCCCGGGACTGGTTTTTACGAGCAGTACTTC,CASSPGTGFYEQYF
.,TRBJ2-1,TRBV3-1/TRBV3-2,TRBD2,TGTGCCAGCAGCCAAGTAGCGGGAGGGCTCTACAATGAGCAGTTCTTC,CASSQVAGGLYNEQFF
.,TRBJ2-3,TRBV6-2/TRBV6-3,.,TGTGCCAGCAGCCTTCTTGCGGGCCGCACAGATACGCAGTATTTT,CASSLLAGRTDTQYF
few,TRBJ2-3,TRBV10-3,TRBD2,TGTGCCATCAGTGAGTCGAAAGGGCTAGCGGACACAGATACGCAGTATTTT,CAISESKGLADTDTQYF
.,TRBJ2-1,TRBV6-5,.,TGTGCCAGCAGTTACGGTCGGGTCGAGGCCAATGAGCAGTTCTTC,CASSYGRVEANEQFF
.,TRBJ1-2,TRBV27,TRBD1,TGTGCCAGCAGTCCCCAGACAGGGAAGGTCTATGGCTACACCTTC,CASSPQTGKVYGYTF
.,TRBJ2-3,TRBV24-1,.,TGTGCCACCAGTGAGGGTTTAGCGGTCACAGATACGCAGTATTTT,CATSEGLAVTDTQYF
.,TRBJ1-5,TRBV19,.,TGTGCCAGTAGTAGCATTATCGGTTATCAGCCCCAGCATTTT,CASSSIIGYQPQHF
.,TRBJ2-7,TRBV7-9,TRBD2,TGTGCCAGCAGCCGGGTAACGGGAGGCTACGAGCAGTACTTC,CASSRVTGGYEQYF
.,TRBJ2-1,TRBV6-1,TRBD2,TGTGCCAGCAGTGAAAGTAGCGGGAGGTCCCGGGATGAGCAGTTCTTC,CASSESSGRSRDEQFF
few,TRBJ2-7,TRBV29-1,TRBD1,TGCAGCGTTGGACAGGGCGGCGAGCAGTACTTC,CSVGQGGEQYF
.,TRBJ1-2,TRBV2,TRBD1,TGTGCCAGCTCGGACAGGGGGCTATTTGGCTACACCTTC,CASSDRGLFGYTF
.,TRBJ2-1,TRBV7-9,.,TGTGCCAGCAGCTTATCTTCGAGGAATGAGCAGTTCTTC,CASSLSSRNEQFF
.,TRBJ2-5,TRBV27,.,TGTGCCAGCAGTTTATCTTTCCCGACAGCCGGGGAGACCCAGTACTTC,CASSLSFPTAGETQYF
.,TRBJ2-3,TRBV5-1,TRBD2,TGCGCCAGCAGAAGCTTAGCGGGAGGCTCAGATACGCAGTATTTT,CASRSLAGGSDTQYF
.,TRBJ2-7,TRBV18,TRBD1,TGTGCCAGCTCACCCGGGACAGGGGCCTACGAGCAGTACTTC,CASSPGTGAYEQYF
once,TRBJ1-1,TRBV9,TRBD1,TGTGCCAGCAGCGTAGGACAGGGGGTGAACACTGAAGCTTTCTTT,CASSVGQGVNTEAFF
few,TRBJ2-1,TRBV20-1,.,TGCAGTGCTAGTCTGTACTGGGGGGAACATGAGCAGTTCTTC,CSASLYWGEHEQFF
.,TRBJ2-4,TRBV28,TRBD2,TGTGCCAGCAGAGGGACTACTTTAGCCAAAAACATTCAGTACTTC,CASRGTTLAKNIQYF
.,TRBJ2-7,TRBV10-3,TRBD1,TGTGCCATCAGTGAGGACAGGGGGGGTCCCTACGAGCAGTACTTC,CAISEDRGGPYEQYF
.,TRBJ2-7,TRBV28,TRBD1,TGTGCCAGCGGGGACGGACAGGGGCCCGACGAGCAGTACTTC,CASGDGQGPDEQYF
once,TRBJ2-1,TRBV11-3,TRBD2,TGTGCCAGCAGCTTATCGCGGACTAGCGGGGGGAGCTCCTACAATGAGCAGTTCTTC,CASSLSRTSGGSSYNEQFF
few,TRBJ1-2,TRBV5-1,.,TGCGCCAGCAGCCAAGGACAGAACTATGGCTACACCTTC,CASSQGQNYGYTF
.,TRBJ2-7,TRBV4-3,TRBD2,TGCGCCAGCAGCGAGCGGGAGCGCGGCGAGCAGTACTTC,CASSERERGEQYF
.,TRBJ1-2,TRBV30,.,TGTGCCTCTGGGAAGGGGATACCCCATAACTATGGCTACACCTTC,CASGKGIPHNYGYTF
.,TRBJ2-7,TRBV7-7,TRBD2,TGTGCTAGCAGCCCCGAGGGACTAGCGGAATTCGAGCAGTACTTC,CASSPEGLAEFEQYF
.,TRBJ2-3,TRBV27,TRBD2,TGTGCCAGCAGTTTATCCCTGGCGGGAGTCGTAGTATCCGCTAGCACAGATACGCAGTATTTT,CASSLSLAGVVVSASTDTQYF
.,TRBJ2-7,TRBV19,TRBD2,TGTGCCAGTAGTGTGAGGACTAGCGGGAACTACGAGCAGTACTTC,CASSVRTSGNYEQYF
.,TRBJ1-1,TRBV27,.,TGTGCCAGCAGTTTAGGGCGGGCGAACACTGAAGCTTTCTTT,CASSLGRANTEAFF
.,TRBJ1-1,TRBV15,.,TGTGCCACCAGCAGAGATTTTCAGGCGACTGAAGCTTTCTTT,CATSRDFQATEAFF
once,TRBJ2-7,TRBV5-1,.,TGCGCCAGCAGCTTGGTTCAGGGGTCGGACTACGAGCAGTACTTC,CASSLVQGSDYEQYF
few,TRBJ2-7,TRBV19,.,TGTGCCAGTAGCCCCGTACAGGGAGTGCAGCAGTACTTC,CASSPVQGVQQYF
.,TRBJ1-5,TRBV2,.,TGTGCCAGCGATCTAGGCCTTAGCAATCAGCCCCAGCATTTT,CASDLGLSNQPQHF
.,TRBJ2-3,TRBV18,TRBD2,TGTGCCAGCCACCTCGGACTAGCGGGAGTAGATACGCAGTATTTT,CASHLGLAGVDTQYF
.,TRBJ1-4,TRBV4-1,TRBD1,TGCGCCAGCAGCCACAGGGGACAGACAACTGCAACTAATGAAAAACTGTTTTTT,CASSHRGQTTATNEKLFF
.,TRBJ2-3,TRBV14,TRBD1,TGTGCCAGCAGCCGACAGGGGTTCGATACGCAGTATTTT,CASSRQGFDTQYF
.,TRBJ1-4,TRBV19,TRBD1,TGTGCCAGTAGCCAGACAGGGGGCGCAGGTGAAAAACTGTTTTTT,CASSQTGGAGEKLFF
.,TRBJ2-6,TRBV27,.,TGTGCCAGCAGTTTTAGGGGCCAGGGGGGATTATCTGGGGCCAACGTCCTGACTTTC,CASSFRGQGGLSGANVLTF
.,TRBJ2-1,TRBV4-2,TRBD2,TGTGCCAGCAGCCAAGAGTTCGCGGGAGGAAGGGATGAGCAGTTCTTC,CASSQEFAGGRDEQFF
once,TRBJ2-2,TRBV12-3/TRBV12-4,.,TGTGCCAGCAGTTCCGACAGCACCGGGGAGCTGTTTTTT,CASSSDSTGELFF
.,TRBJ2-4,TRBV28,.,TGTGCCAGCAGCCAGGGGTGGGTGGCAGCCAAAAACATTCAGTACTTC,CASSQGWVAAKNIQYF
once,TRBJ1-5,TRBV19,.,TGTGCCAGTAGTGGGGATAGCGCGCCCCAGCATTTT,CASSGDSAPQHF
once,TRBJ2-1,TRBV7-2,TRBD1,TGTGCCAGCAGCTCAAGGACAGGGGTGAATGAGCAGTTCTTC,CASSSRTGVNEQFF
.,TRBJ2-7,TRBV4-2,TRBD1,TGTGCCAGCAGCTACGGACAGGGGAAGGCCGAGCAGTACTTC,CASSYGQGKAEQYF
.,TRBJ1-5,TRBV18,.,TGTGCCAGCTCACCAACAGGCAATCAGCCCCAGCATTTT,CASSPTGNQPQHF
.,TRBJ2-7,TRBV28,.,TGTGCCAGCAGTTTAGCGGACTACTACGAGCAGTACTTC,CASSLADYYEQYF
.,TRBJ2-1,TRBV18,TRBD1,TGTGCCAGCTCTCCCGACAGGGCTTCCTACAATGAGCAGTTCTTC,CASSPDRASYNEQFF
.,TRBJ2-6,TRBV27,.,TGTGCCAGCAGTTTCGGGATAACTTTCTCTGGGGCCAACGTCCTGACTTTC,CASSFGITFSGANVLTF
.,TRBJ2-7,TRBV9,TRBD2,TGTGCCAGCAGCGCTAGCGGGGGCTCCTACGAGCAGTACTTC,CASSASGGSYEQYF